These 29 T cell receptor beta chains were sequenced from one sample in a study of cytomegalovirus exposure and HLA in healthy donors. 13 Jbeta primers and 60 Vbeta primers were used for the PCR. Method: immunoSEQ multiplex PCR; TCRdb's copy keeps in-frame clones and lacks some. The table lists about 79,000 clones, 60% to 80% of them singletons. Sequencing input: PBMCs. The receptors were sampled from a man between 60 and 75 years old in good health and CMV-seronegative.

This chain connects TRBV2 to TRBJ2-2; 9 bases are shared with TRBD1. Germline CDR1 and CDR2: SNHLY and FYNNEI. Trimming removed 10 bases from V and 6 bases from J; junction bases left unmatched: 9. The CDR3 has 14 amino acids. CDR3 DNA sequence: TGTGCCAACCGGGACAGGGATCTTTCCGGGGAGCTGTTTTTT. This codes for CANRDRDLSGELFF.

This rearrangement joins TRBV6-1 to TRBJ1-5; a possible D gene is TRBD1 (5 bases). V was cut by 1 base and J by 6 bases, with 10 bases left in between. The CDR3 spans 14 residues. Germline V gene lookup returns CDR1 MNHNS and CDR2 SASEGT. DNA for the CDR3: TGTGCCAGCAGTGAAGGTACAGGCGGTCAGCCCCAGCATTTT. Amino acid sequence: CASSEGTGGQPQHF.

This sequence joins TRBV13 and TRBJ2-7; no definite D call. Germline CDR1 is PRHDT and CDR2 is FYEKMQ (reference sequence). The CDR3 length is 14 residues. The V end was cut by 3 bases, the J end by 2 bases, with 11 bases between. The CDR3 DNA is TGTGCCAGCAGCTTCTATCCAGGCCCCTACGAGCAGTACTTC. It is translated as CASSFYPGPYEQYF.

The chain recombines TRBV5-6 with TRBJ1-2; 7 bases are a match to TRBD1. The CDR3 runs 15 residues. J gave up 6 bases and V 1 base, and 9 bases lay outside the gene matches. Germline V gene data show CDR1 as SGHDT and CDR2 as YYEEEE. The CDR3 region has the DNA TGTGCCAGCAGCTTGAACCTGGGACAGCTTGATGGCTACACCTTC. Protein: CASSLNLGQLDGYTF.

The rearrangement joins TRBV5-1 to TRBJ2-4; D may be TRBD1 (6 bases). Looked up from germline, CDR1 is SGHRS and CDR2 is YFSETQ. The CDR3 totals 15 residues. Trimming stripped 0 bases from V and 0 bases from J, with 7 bases between. The CDR3 reads CASSLDRVAKNIQYF. The CDR3 nucleotides are TGCGCCAGCAGCTTGGACAGGGTAGCCAAAAACATTCAGTACTTC.

This clone came up a few times. In nucleotides, the CDR3 is TGTGCCTGGGGACAGGACCTCCAAGAGACCCAGTACTTC. Its translation is CAWGQDLQETQYF. The rearrangement links TRBV30 to TRBJ2-5, with 7 bases matching TRBD1. The germline V gene encodes CDR1 GTSNPN and CDR2 SVGIG (reference sequence). Trimming removed 5 bases from V and 1 base from J; junction bases left unmatched: 4. The CDR3 consists of 13 residues.

The rearrangement links TRBV5-1 to TRBJ2-1; 8 bases agree with TRBD2. Germline V CDR1 and CDR2: SGHRS, YFSETQ. After removal of 0 bases from V and 8 bases from J, the junction contained 13 bases not matched to a gene. This CDR3 comprises 17 residues. CDR3 nucleotide sequence: TGCGCCAGCAGCTTGGTGTGGCGGGGGGCCGCCGGCGATGAGCAGTTCTTC. Protein sequence: CASSLVWRGAAGDEQFF.

The CDR3 nucleotides read TGTGCCAGCAGCAAAGTCTCGGGGTTCTGGGGGCTTTATGGCTACACCTTC. Translated, it gives CASSKVSGFWGLYGYTF. The chain combines TRBV21-1 with TRBJ1-2; TRBD1 was called by the table and not checked on the DNA. TRBV21-1 has pseudogene status. This CDR3 is built from 17 residues.

The chain carries TRBV11-2 and TRBJ2-7; D is undetermined. The CDR3 consists of 12 residues. The germline CDR1 and CDR2 sequences are SGHAT and FQNNGV. Between the trimmed V and J ends, which lost 4 bases and 4 bases, there was a span of 8 bases. Here the CDR3 DNA reads TGTGCCAGCAGCTATGCCGAGTACGAGCAGTACTTC. Its translation: CASSYAEYEQYF.

The chain couples TRBV12-5 to TRBJ1-5; D is ambiguous. Trimming cost V 8 bases and J 3 bases, with 11 bases left between them. The CDR3 extends over 13 amino acids. CDR1 LGHNT and CDR2 FRNRAP come from the germline V gene. The CDR3 DNA follows: TGTGCTAGTTCTGCGGGAAACAATCAGCCCCAGCATTTT. Its translation: CASSAGNNQPQHF.

The chain has TRBV28 and TRBJ2-2; TRBD1 is a possible D gene (6 bases). The V end lost 6 bases, the J end lost 6 bases, and 14 bases lay between the germline ends. This CDR3 has 14 amino acids. In germline, CDR1 is MDHEN, CDR2 SYDVKM. CDR3 coding DNA: TGTGCCAGCAGGACCGGACAGTTATCCGGGGAGCTGTTTTTT. Amino acids: CASRTGQLSGELFF.

The rearrangement joins TRBV7-8 to TRBJ2-5; the match to TRBD1 covers 7 bases. CDR1 is SGHVS and CDR2 is FQNEAQ in the germline V gene. The CDR3 sequence is 13 residues long. Losses at the gene ends were 4 bases for V and 5 bases for J; bases not matched to a gene: 4. DNA for the CDR3: TGTGCCAGCAGCTCGGGACAGCGCGAGACCCAGTACTTC. As protein: CASSSGQRETQYF.

This chain uses TRBV6-5 with TRBJ1-4; D gene unclear. V was cut by 0 bases and J by 7 bases, with 15 bases left in between. The CDR3 runs to 16 residues. The germline V gene has CDR1 MNHEY and CDR2 SVGAGI. CDR3 protein: CASSYSIQAYPEKLFF. The CDR3 DNA reads as TGTGCCAGCAGTTACTCGATTCAGGCCTATCCTGAAAAACTGTTTTTT.

This clone is medium-sized. This sample also contains other DNA sequences that code for the same CDR3. The chain links TRBV2 to TRBJ1-3; no firm D call. V gave up 6 bases and J gave up 0 bases, with 9 bases separating them. The CDR3 extends over 14 amino acids. CDR1 and CDR2 from the germline V gene are SNHLY and FYNNEI. CDR3 nucleotides: TGTGCCAGCAGGGTACAGAGCTCTGGAAACACCATATATTTT. Translated: CASRVQSSGNTIYF.

A single count supports this clone. The genes are TRBV27 and TRBJ1-2; D gene unclear. V was cut by 5 bases and J by 3 bases, with 13 bases left in between. Germline lookup yields CDR1 MNHEY and CDR2 SMNVEV (reference sequence). This CDR3 spans 14 amino acids. CDR3 nucleotides: TGTGCCAGCAGTCCATCGGGAAGAGACTATGGCTACACCTTC. Translating gives CASSPSGRDYGYTF.

The rearrangement uses TRBV5-5 and TRBJ2-7, with TRBD1 identical over 7 bases. Germline lookup yields CDR1 SGHKS and CDR2 YYEKEE (reference sequence). The ends lost 0 bases at V and 1 base at J; junction bases unmatched: 4. This CDR3 is built from 15 residues. The CDR3 reads CASSLGGGQSYEQYF. CDR3 DNA: TGTGCCAGCAGCTTGGGAGGGGGACAGTCCTACGAGCAGTACTTC.

This chain links TRBV30 with TRBJ1-5; D is undetermined. CDR3 length equals 14 residues. The V gene lost 1 base and the J gene lost 1 base, with 8 bases spanning the gap. Germline lookup yields CDR1 GTSNPN and CDR2 SVGIG (reference sequence). CDR3 amino acids: CAWSGGISNQPQHF. The CDR3 bases are TGTGCCTGGAGTGGAGGTATAAGCAATCAGCCCCAGCATTTT.

The gene calls are TRBV10-3 and TRBJ2-6; the D gene is possibly TRBD2 (5 bases). CDR3 size: 13 residues. CDR1 and CDR2 (germline): ENHRY, SYGVKD. Trimming left V 10 bases short and J 3 bases short, with 10 bases between. CDR3 amino acids: CATEGSGANVLTF. For the CDR3, the DNA is TGTGCCACCGAGGGCAGTGGGGCCAACGTCCTGACTTTC.

This clone occurred once. The chain employs TRBV5-1 and TRBJ2-3, with 7 positions matching TRBD2. The trim removed 4 bases at V and 3 bases at J, leaving 8 bases unmatched. CDR3 size: 15 residues. Germline lookup yields CDR1 SGHRS and CDR2 YFSETQ. As DNA, the CDR3 is TGCGCCAGCAGCAGCCCGAGGGGAGGGACAGATACGCAGTATTTT. This translates into CASSSPRGGTDTQYF.

This sequence joins TRBV5-8 and TRBJ2-7; 7 positions match TRBD1. The V gene's germline CDR1 is SGHTS and CDR2 YDEGEE. The J segment lost 3 bases and the V segment lost 1 base, leaving 7 bases of the junction unmatched. This CDR3 is 15 amino acids long. The CDR3 loop reads CASSLRPGGSYEQYF. CDR3 sequence (DNA): TGTGCCAGCAGCTTGCGGCCAGGGGGAAGCTACGAGCAGTACTTC.

DNA of the CDR3: TGTGCCAGCGTCCATATTTGGGACAGGGTGAAACAGCCCCAGCATTTT. Protein product: CASVHIWDRVKQPQHF. The rearrangement joins TRBV21-1 to TRBJ1-5; the D call in the table, TRBD1, was not verified against the DNA. TRBV21-1 is recorded as a pseudogene. CDR3 length: 16 residues.

For the CDR3, the DNA is TGTGCCAGCAGTTACGGACACAGCACAGATACGCAGTATTTT. Residues: CASSYGHSTDTQYF. The V call is TRBV2, the J call TRBJ2-3, with D tentatively TRBD1 (5 bases). This CDR3 is 14 amino acids long. Germline lookup yields CDR1 SNHLY and CDR2 FYNNEI. The germline V and J ends were trimmed by 5 bases and 0 bases, with 9 bases remaining between them.

J is TRBJ2-7 and V is TRBV10-3, with 7 bases matching TRBD2. This CDR3 region has 18 residues. V lost 2 bases to trimming and J lost 6 bases; unmatched junction nucleotides: 19. Looked up from germline, CDR1 is ENHRY and CDR2 is SYGVKD. The CDR3 DNA follows: TGTGCCATCAGTGAGCGAGGGGCTTTTCTGCGGGAGATCCCCGAGCAGTACTTC. Its protein is CAISERGAFLREIPEQYF.

This chain links TRBV29-1 with TRBJ1-1; D ambiguous. From germline, CDR1 is SQVTM and CDR2 ANQGSEA. The V and J ends lost 6 bases and 6 bases respectively, with 20 bases between them. The CDR3 sequence is 14 residues long. CDR3 loop: CSVAGGGSKAEAFF. The CDR3 region has the DNA TGCAGCGTCGCCGGAGGAGGAAGTAAGGCTGAAGCTTTCTTT.

The genes are TRBV10-3 and TRBJ2-7; TRBD1 aligns across 8 bases. CDR1 is ENHRY, CDR2 SYGVKD, per germline. CDR3 size: 13 residues. J lost 6 bases, V lost 6 bases, and 7 bases had no gene match. The DNA for the CDR3 is TGTGCCATCAGGGACAGGGCCGGTGGCGAGCAGTACTTC. Protein: CAIRDRAGGEQYF.

This clone was counted between two and nine times. The J gene is TRBJ2-6, the V gene TRBV2; TRBD2 is a possible D gene (6 bases). V gave up 7 bases and J gave up 0 bases, with 19 bases separating them. From germline, CDR1 is SNHLY and CDR2 FYNNEI. The CDR3 covers 18 residues. CDR3 in amino acids: CASTFGRTISSGANVLTF. The CDR3 DNA sequence: TGTGCCAGCACTTTCGGACGGACTATTAGCTCTGGGGCCAACGTCCTGACTTTC.

Concerning this clone: Distinct nucleotide sequences in the sample also encode this CDR3. The chain recombines TRBV5-4 with TRBJ2-5, with TRBD2 identical over 10 bases. The V gene's germline CDR1 is SGHNT and CDR2 YYREEE (reference sequence). J was trimmed by 5 bases and V by 0 bases; bases with no gene match: 4. The CDR3 length is 15 residues. CDR3 protein: CASSLDGSGRETQYF. The CDR3 region has the DNA TGTGCCAGCAGCTTGGATGGTAGCGGGAGGGAGACCCAGTACTTC.

The V call is TRBV6-5, the J call TRBJ2-1; 9 bases map to TRBD2. The CDR3 contains 14 residues. CDR1 and CDR2 (germline): MNHEY, SVGAGI. V lost 4 bases, J lost 7 bases, and 5 bases stayed unmatched. As DNA, the CDR3 is TGTGCCAGCAGTTCGCGGGGGGGCGGGAATGAGCAGTTCTTC. Residues: CASSSRGGGNEQFF.

The chain employs TRBV5-6 and TRBJ1-6; 8 nucleotides match TRBD1. The germline CDR1 and CDR2 sequences are SGHDT and YYEEEE. CDR3 length: 14 residues. With 2 bases clipped from V and 9 bases from J, the junction kept 4 bases outside the gene matches. CDR3 region: CASSLGTGFSPLHF. The CDR3 nucleotides are TGTGCCAGCAGCTTAGGGACAGGATTTTCACCCCTCCACTTT. Supplemented by reference TRBV5-6 and TRBJ1-6, the full variable domain reads DAGVTQSPTHLIKTRGQQVTLRCSPKSGHDTVSWYQQALGQGPQFIFQYYEEEERQRGNFPDRFSGHQFPNYSSELNVNALLLGDSALYLCASSLGTGFSPLHFGNGTRLTVT.